Below, one TCR beta chain is given with its context. The sample holds many counts of this clonotype. The specificity of this receptor is unknown. The record has no base qualities; no much larger clone is one base away. Its CDR3 holds 14 amino acids, cysteine through phenylalanine. The DNA shown is the 42-base CDR3, in frame from base 1. Trimming takes 4 bases from V and 5 bases from J, and the germline ends sit 14 bases apart. Looking up the germline V gene yields CDR1 KGHDR and CDR2 SFDVKD. The library was built by means of PCR. Instrument used: Illumina MiSeq. The Qiagen AllPrep DNA/RNA kit was used to purify total RNA. Before analysis, reads from multiple sequencing runs of the same library were pooled. The authors processed their data as follows. Only reads with exact TCR constant sequence were kept, trimmed to 150 nt, and grouped by their 12-nt molecular barcodes. Reads within each barcode group were sub-clustered using a 15% Levenshtein threshold, and quality-weighted consensus sequences were constructed for each RNA molecule. Non-functional sequences were discarded, and so were lower-count sequences lying one edit away from another sequence. On the basis of fitting two negative binomial distributions, barcode sub-clusters with fewer than 20% of the maximum read count were discarded. The raw public reads went through TCRdb reprocessing: fastp at Q25, MiXCR clone calling, in-frame beta chains kept. Identical CDR3 proteins give one entry, which carries the most common genes and DNA. The V and J calls and clone size are TCRdb's, not the authors'. A total of 20,000 or so distinct CDR3 sequences appear in this sample, over 20% of them only once. About 6.4% of the sample rests with the top ten.

The data were obtained in a study of molecular identifiers for immune sequencing clone quantification (dated by TCRdb to the late 2010s). Notes on the research overall: In a replicate experiment, RNA from 20,000 or 100,000 naive CD8 T cells was split into five aliquots, four of which were sequenced. The study was a methods study using CD8 T cells to benchmark molecular-identifier clustering-based TCR repertoire sequencing (MIDCIRS) and TCR RNA copy counting. Summary of the overall study and its limitations: Without barcode sub-clustering, chimeric consensus sequences inflated TCR diversity; chimeras reached as high as 47%. In CMV-specific effector cells, clones with more than 20 RNA copies accounted for over 97% of molecules, whereas in naive cells such clones accounted for under 1%. Highly expanded clone sizes could be underestimated because identical TCR molecules may share a barcode. A single cell's worth of spiked-in Jurkat TCR RNA was reported detectable even among one million naive CD8 T cells. Modeling gave about 3.2 recovered TCR RNA copies per cell versus about ten by digital PCR, implying around 30% capture efficiency.

On a BD FACSAria II, naive CD8 T cells were FACS-sorted as CD8+CD4-CCR7+CD45RA+ and collected into RLT Plus buffer. To compare sensitivity, a portion of naive CD8 T cell RNA was divided equally between MIDCIRS and a Smart-seq2-style 5'RACE protocol. Enrichment of CD8 T cells was performed with RosetteSep CD8+ T Cell Enrichment Cocktail and Ficoll-Paque, after which ACK red cell lysis was carried out. This TCR was recovered from a human donor in good health. Some libraries in this study had Jurkat cell RNA spiked in. The chain couples TRBV24-1 to TRBJ2-7; a tentative D match to TRBD2 spans 5 bases. The sequenced material came from naive CD8+ T cells from blood, with Jurkat cell RNA spiked in. Explained via the paper, the cell subset or site label denotes: FACS-sorted CD8+CD4-CCR7+CD45RA+ naive T cells. The sequenced DNA is TGTGCCACCAGTGACCCCGGGATCTCTCACGAGCAGTACTTC. It specifies CATSDPGISHEQYF.